Below, 20 T cell receptor beta chains from the same sample are listed, as sequenced in a study of blood T cell repertoires in COVID-19. Assay: immunoSEQ multiplex PCR; the TCRdb copy retains only in-frame clones and omits some. This table has approximately 75,000 clones, more than 70% appearing once. The source material was peripheral blood. The receptors originated from a man between 45 and 60 years old with COVID-19, enrolled during active disease.

The V call is TRBV9, the J call TRBJ2-2; 13 positions agree with TRBD2. V shed 4 bases, J shed 4 bases, and the junction held 10 bases outside the gene matches. CDR1 and CDR2 from the germline V gene are SGDLS and YYNGEE. CDR3 size: 18 residues. CDR3 loop: CASSLGLAGSWGTGELFF. CDR3 sequence (DNA): TGTGCCAGCAGCTTGGGACTAGCGGGATCTTGGGGCACCGGGGAGCTGTTTTTT.

The rearrangement uses TRBV27 and TRBJ1-1, with 8 bases aligning to TRBD1. CDR1 is MNHEY, CDR2 SMNVEV, per germline (reference sequence). The CDR3 has 15 amino acids. The junction had 9 bases not matched to a gene; V was cut back by 7 bases and J by 2 bases. The CDR3 sequence: CASIPRTGINTEAFF. The CDR3 bases are TGTGCCAGCATTCCTCGGACAGGGATTAACACTGAAGCTTTCTTT.

The gene calls are TRBV2 and TRBJ2-3; D perhaps matches TRBD1 (6 bases). The germline V gene encodes CDR1 SNHLY and CDR2 FYNNEI. The CDR3 totals 12 residues. V lost 3 bases to trimming and J lost 6 bases, with 7 bases between them. The CDR3 nucleotides are TGTGCCAGCAGTGAGGGGGCGGATACGCAGTATTTT. Its protein product is CASSEGADTQYF.

There are a few counts of this clone. The rearrangement uses TRBV28 and TRBJ1-5; 8 nucleotides align to TRBD1. Germline assignment: CDR1 MDHEN and CDR2 SYDVKM. The CDR3 is 16 residues long. J lost 5 bases, V lost 5 bases, and 11 bases had no gene match. CDR3 bases: TGTGCCAGCAGTGGGATCGGACAGGGAAGGTATCAGCCCCAGCATTTT. Residues: CASSGIGQGRYQPQHF.

V is TRBV28 and J is TRBJ2-3; perhaps TRBD2 as D (5 bases). Germline V gives CDR1 MDHEN, CDR2 SYDVKM. V gave up 3 bases and J gave up 5 bases, with 12 bases separating them. The CDR3 consists of 14 residues. CDR3: CASSFGGREDTQYF. CDR3 bases: TGTGCCAGCAGTTTTGGAGGCCGGGAAGATACGCAGTATTTT.

The chain carries TRBV7-3 and TRBJ1-1; D uncertain. V was shortened by 1 base and J by 1 base, with 4 bases between the two germline ends. The CDR3 covers 13 residues. The germline gives CDR1 SGHTA, CDR2 FQGTGA. In DNA form, the CDR3 reads TGTGCCAGCAGCTTAAGACAGAACACTGAAGCTTTCTTT. Protein product: CASSLRQNTEAFF.

The V call is TRBV28, the J call TRBJ1-6; TRBD1 is a possible D gene (5 bases). V was trimmed by 9 bases and J by 13 bases, leaving 19 bases between them. This CDR3 spans 13 amino acids. CDR1 and CDR2 (germline): MDHEN, SYDVKM. The CDR3 sequence is CASSPGRMTPLHF. The DNA of the CDR3 is TGTGCCAGTAGCCCAGGGAGGATGACGCCCCTCCACTTT.

The CDR3 nucleotides are TGTGCCAGCAGTTTAGGACAGAATAATTCACCCCTCCACTTT. The encoded protein is CASSLGQNNSPLHF. This rearrangement joins TRBV28 to TRBJ1-6; TRBD1 might be the D (6 bases). The V and J ends lost 2 bases and 5 bases respectively, with 7 bases between them. The germline gives CDR1 MDHEN, CDR2 SYDVKM. CDR3 length: 14 residues.

This chain uses TRBV29-1 with TRBJ2-1; 7 bases align to TRBD2. The germline V gene encodes CDR1 SQVTM and CDR2 ANQGSEA. The CDR3 has 14 residues. The junction had 7 bases not matched to a gene; V was cut back by 6 bases and J by 2 bases. The CDR3 sequence: CSVGGTATYNEQFF. The CDR3 DNA sequence: TGCAGCGTGGGGGGGACTGCGACCTACAATGAGCAGTTCTTC.

This sequence joins TRBV19 and TRBJ2-1, with 11 positions matching TRBD2. J was trimmed by 10 bases and V by 4 bases; bases with no gene match: 15. The CDR3 spans 17 residues. Per the germline V gene, CDR1 is LNHDA and CDR2 is SQIVND (reference sequence). The CDR3 region is CASSTFGLAGPPEEQFF. In DNA form, the CDR3 reads TGTGCCAGTAGTACCTTTGGACTAGCGGGTCCACCTGAGGAGCAGTTCTTC.

This clone has a handful of counts. The V and J genes are TRBV2 and TRBJ1-3, with D hard to call. Germline CDR1 SNHLY, CDR2 FYNNEI. Trimming took off 3 bases at V and 3 bases at J, with 12 bases between the two ends. CDR3 length equals 15 residues. The CDR3 DNA follows: TGTGCCAGCAGTGAGGAGGGTGTAGTTGGAAACACCATATATTTT. This translates into CASSEEGVVGNTIYF.

This chain connects TRBV25-1 to TRBJ1-1; TRBD1 matches 7 bases. Germline CDR1 reads MGHDK; CDR2 reads SYGVNS. V was pared by 5 bases and J by 1 base, with 7 bases of the junction left unmatched. CDR3 size: 15 residues. The CDR3 region is CASSNPGTENTEAFF. The CDR3 DNA follows: TGTGCCAGCAGTAATCCCGGGACAGAGAACACTGAAGCTTTCTTT.

This clone was seen only a few times. The chain has TRBV28 and TRBJ1-2; 7 nucleotides line up with TRBD1. The CDR3 covers 12 residues. Germline loops: CDR1 MDHEN, CDR2 SYDVKM. V trimming: 6 bases; J trimming: 7 bases; junction bases outside the gene matches: 5. The CDR3 DNA follows: TGTGCCAGCAGCGAGGGGGCGCGTGGCTACACCTTC. Amino acid sequence: CASSEGARGYTF.

The chain employs TRBV6-2 or TRBV6-3 and TRBJ1-4, with 8 positions matching TRBD1. This CDR3 is 15 amino acids long. The ends lost 4 bases at V and 8 bases at J; junction bases unmatched: 9. Germline V gene sequence: CDR1 MNHEY, CDR2 SVGEGT. In nucleotides, the CDR3 is TGTGCCAGCAGTTCCTTAGGACAGGGCGGAGAAAAACTGTTTTTT. Its protein is CASSSLGQGGEKLFF.

The V gene is TRBV29-1, the J gene TRBJ1-2; the D gene is possibly TRBD1 (5 bases). From germline, CDR1 is SQVTM and CDR2 ANQGSEA. The CDR3 consists of 11 residues. V lost 4 bases and J lost 7, with 10 bases in between. CDR3 sequence (DNA): TGCAGCGTTGTGGAGGGGCTTGGCTACACCTTC. Amino acids: CSVVEGLGYTF. Combining the CDR3 with reference TRBV29-1 and TRBJ1-2 gives the whole variable domain SAVISQKPSRDICQRGTSLTIQCQVDSQVTMMFWYRQQPGQSLTLIATANQGSEATYESGFVIDKFPISRPNLTFSTLTVSNMSPEDSSIYLCSVVEGLGYTFGSGTRLTVV.

The chain couples TRBV24-1 to TRBJ2-7; 7 positions agree with TRBD1. CDR1 is KGHDR, CDR2 SFDVKD, per germline. J lost 5 bases, V lost 4 bases, and 7 bases had no gene match. CDR3 length: 14 residues. This CDR3 is CATSDPTGPNEQYF. In DNA form, the CDR3 reads TGTGCCACCAGTGACCCGACAGGGCCCAACGAGCAGTACTTC.

CDR3 coding DNA: TGTGCCAGTAACCGACTAGCGGGAAGCACAGATACGCAGTATTTT. This translates into CASNRLAGSTDTQYF. J is TRBJ2-3 and V is TRBV6-5, with 11 nucleotides matching TRBD2. The V segment lost 9 bases and the J segment 0 bases; nucleotides outside the gene matches: 5. Germline loops: CDR1 MNHEY, CDR2 SVGAGI. The CDR3 sequence is 15 residues long.

CDR3 bases: TGTGCCAGCAGTTATCGAGAATCAGGGGGCGGGAATTACAATGAGCAGTTCTTC. Its translation is CASSYRESGGGNYNEQFF. V gene TRBV6-2 or TRBV6-3 combines with J gene TRBJ2-1, with TRBD1 matching over 8 bases. The CDR3 loop spans 18 amino acids. The V gene end was trimmed by 3 bases and the J gene end by 4 bases; junction bases not matched to a gene: 14. From germline, CDR1 is MNHEY and CDR2 SVGEGT.

This chain connects TRBV5-1 to TRBJ2-7; tentative D call: TRBD1 (5 bases). V gave up 2 bases and J gave up 5 bases, with 8 bases separating them. The germline V gene encodes CDR1 SGHRS and CDR2 YFSETQ. The CDR3 runs 12 residues. For the CDR3, the DNA is TGCGCCAGCAGCTTAGCGACAGACGAGCAGTACTTC. As protein: CASSLATDEQYF. The full variable domain, completed using reference TRBV5-1 and TRBJ2-7, is KAGVTQTPRYLIKTRGQQVTLSCSPISGHRSVSWYQQTPGQGLQFLFEYFSETQRNKGNFPGRFSGRQFSNSRSEMNVSTLELGDSALYLCASSLATDEQYFGPGTRLTVT.

This chain connects TRBV11-2 to TRBJ2-5; 8 nucleotides agree with TRBD1. Trimming took 5 bases from V and 7 from J; bases not matched to a gene: 12. This CDR3 comprises 15 residues. The germline CDR1 and CDR2 sequences are SGHAT and FQNNGV. CDR3: CASSPDRGRAGTQYF. CDR3 nucleotides: TGTGCCAGCAGCCCCGACAGGGGTAGAGCGGGGACCCAGTACTTC. The full variable domain, with the rest looked up from reference TRBV11-2 and TRBJ2-5, is EAGVAQSPRYKIIEKRQSVAFWCNPISGHATLYWYQQILGQGPKLLIQFQNNGVVDDSQLPKDRFSAERLKGVDSTLKIQPAKLEDSAVYLCASSPDRGRAGTQYFGPGTRLLVL.